The clone carrying this T cell receptor (beta chain) was seen a handful of times. No antigen is known for it. The data were taken from a study of cytomegalovirus exposure and HLA in healthy donors. Study as a whole: Early on, a data release was issued that held 80 million to 90 million unique TCRs from HLA-typed donors. Falling in the Caucasian-associated ancestry cluster were about four fifths of under 450 genotyped donors. Study-level points and caveats: Altogether, some 170 TCR beta chains were recorded as cytomegalovirus-associated.

The CDR3 is 14 amino acids. CDR1 and CDR2 (germline): MNHEY, SVGAGI. The V and J ends lost 4 bases and 1 base, in that order; junction bases with no gene match: 2. The PCR was carried out with 60 Vbeta primers and 13 Jbeta primers. Clones were sequenced by immunoSEQ multiplex PCR, and TCRdb holds only the in-frame ones, with some missing. The data contain 95,000 to 150,000 clones, 17% of them seen just once; the ten biggest clones take up 2.9%. Healthy donors of bone marrow made up the group. The clonotype was recovered from a female donor in good health and CMV-seropositive. The V gene is TRBV6-5, the J gene TRBJ1-1; TRBD1 matches 8 bases. The sequenced sample was PBMCs. The chain's CDR3 is CASSWDRKNTEAFF. The CDR3 coding sequence is TGTGCCAGCAGTTGGGACAGGAAGAACACTGAAGCTTTCTTT.